This TCR beta chain came from a study of shared clonotypes between healthy human individuals. Regarding this clone: Its antigen is unknown.

V was clipped by 5 bases and J by 5 bases, with 16 bases between them. CDR1 is LNHDA, CDR2 SQIVND, per germline (reference sequence). This CDR3 has 14 amino acids. Whole-study results and caveats: Represented diversity (both genetic and exposure-history) was limited by the small number of donors.

Some clones are missing from TCRdb's copy, which holds only in-frame ones; the method was immunoSEQ multiplex PCR. The sample has 2 million to 2.5 million clones; around 95% are singletons. The chain recombines TRBV19 with TRBJ2-7, with a tentative D call TRBD2 (6 bases). The specimen sequenced was naive CD4+ T cells sorted from blood. The subset was: CD45RA+ positively selected. The sequence came from a man between 18 and 29 years old in good health. The DNA of the CDR3 is TGTGCCAGTAGTCCTCATAGCGGCATTGACGAGCAGTACTTC. Its protein is CASSPHSGIDEQYF.